This TCR beta chain originates from a study of blood T cell repertoires in COVID-19. Study-wide background: Specimens from acute and convalescent COVID-19 originated in the United States, Italy and Spain. Sources were T cells, B-cell-depleted T cells, or PBMCs; the material itself was cDNA or gDNA.

This clone appeared a single time. Unmatched junction bases numbered 7, after V lost 4 bases and J lost 5 bases. The CDR3 contains 15 residues. Germline-derived CDR1 and CDR2 are SGHRS and YFSETQ. Produced via immunoSEQ multiplex PCR; TCRdb's table is partial and in-frame only. The data contain about 190,000 clones, approximately 85% of them singletons. The chain has TRBV5-1 and TRBJ2-7, with 12 bases identical to TRBD1. This receptor was taken from an older woman with active or convalescent COVID-19. Sequenced sample: peripheral blood. Written as DNA, the CDR3 is TGCGCCAGCAGCCGGGGGGACAGGGGGCAGAACGAGCAGTACTTC. Its protein is CASSRGDRGQNEQYF.